What follows describes a single T cell receptor beta chain. As yet, its antigen is unknown. Trimming took off 5 bases at V and 1 base at J, with 12 bases between the two ends. The CDR3 totals 15 residues. Germline V CDR1 and CDR2: DFQATT, SNEGSKA (reference sequence). These data belong to a study of early T cells in non-severe SARS-CoV-2 infection. Study details: Bulk RNA isolated from unsorted whole blood underwent sequencing; chains were not paired. Notes on the study in general: In VDJdb matching, anti-spike CD8 responses were favored while private and CD4 specificities went missing.

Individual cDNA molecules were tagged with unique molecular identifiers. TCRdb passed the 5' RACE reads through MiXCR, listing each CDR3 protein once. The profile shows about 52,000 distinct CDR3 sequences, 8% to 10% of them singletons. The TCR was taken from an adult who was a healthcare worker with PCR-confirmed SARS-CoV-2 infection or an uninfected control (not recorded which). This rearrangement joins TRBV20-1 to TRBJ1-6; D remains unclear. The sequenced sample consisted of whole blood. The CDR3 coding sequence is TGCAGTGCTGCCCCGGGAGTGTCCTATAATTCACCCCTCCACTTT. It encodes CSAAPGVSYNSPLHF.